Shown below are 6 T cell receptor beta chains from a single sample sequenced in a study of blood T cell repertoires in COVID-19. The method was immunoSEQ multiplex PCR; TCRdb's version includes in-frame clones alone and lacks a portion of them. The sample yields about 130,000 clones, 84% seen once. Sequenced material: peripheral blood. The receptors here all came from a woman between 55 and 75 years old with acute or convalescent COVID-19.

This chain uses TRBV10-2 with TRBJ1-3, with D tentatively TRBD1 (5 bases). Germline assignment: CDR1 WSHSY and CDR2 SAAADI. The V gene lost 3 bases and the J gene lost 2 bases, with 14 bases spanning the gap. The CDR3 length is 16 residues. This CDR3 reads CASSEPFQGTGNTIYF. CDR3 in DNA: TGCGCCAGCAGTGAACCCTTCCAGGGAACTGGAAACACCATATATTTT.

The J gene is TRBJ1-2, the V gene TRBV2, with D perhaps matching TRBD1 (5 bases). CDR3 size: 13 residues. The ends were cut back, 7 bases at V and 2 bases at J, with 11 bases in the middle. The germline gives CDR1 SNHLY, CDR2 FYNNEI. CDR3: CASTPTANYGYTF. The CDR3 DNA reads TGTGCCAGCACCCCGACAGCGAACTATGGCTACACCTTC.

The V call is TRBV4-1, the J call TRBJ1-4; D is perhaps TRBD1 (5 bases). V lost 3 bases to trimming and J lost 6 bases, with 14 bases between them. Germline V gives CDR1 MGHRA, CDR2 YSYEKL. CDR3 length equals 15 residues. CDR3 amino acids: CASSQFHQGDEKLFF. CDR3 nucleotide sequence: TGCGCCAGCAGCCAGTTTCACCAGGGTGATGAAAAACTGTTTTTT.

The CDR3 DNA is TGTGCCAGCAGTCCCACAAATTGGGAGACCCAGTACTTC. This gives the protein CASSPTNWETQYF. The chain links TRBV6-5 to TRBJ2-5; D gene unclear. V lost 5 bases and J 5 bases, leaving 12 bases between the germline ends. CDR3 length: 13 amino acids. Germline-derived CDR1 and CDR2 are MNHEY and SVGAGI.

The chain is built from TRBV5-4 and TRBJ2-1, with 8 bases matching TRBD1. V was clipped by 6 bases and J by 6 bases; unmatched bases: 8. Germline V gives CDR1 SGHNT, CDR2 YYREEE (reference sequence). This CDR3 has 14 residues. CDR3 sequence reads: CASTTQGAGNEQFF. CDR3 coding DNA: TGTGCCAGCACCACGCAGGGGGCGGGCAATGAGCAGTTCTTC.

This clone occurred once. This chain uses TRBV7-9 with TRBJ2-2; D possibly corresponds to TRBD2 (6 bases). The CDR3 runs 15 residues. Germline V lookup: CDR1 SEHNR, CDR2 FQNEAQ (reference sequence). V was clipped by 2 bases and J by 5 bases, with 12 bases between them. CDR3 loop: CASSLKPGETGELFF. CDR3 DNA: TGTGCCAGCAGCTTAAAGCCGGGGGAAACCGGGGAGCTGTTTTTT.